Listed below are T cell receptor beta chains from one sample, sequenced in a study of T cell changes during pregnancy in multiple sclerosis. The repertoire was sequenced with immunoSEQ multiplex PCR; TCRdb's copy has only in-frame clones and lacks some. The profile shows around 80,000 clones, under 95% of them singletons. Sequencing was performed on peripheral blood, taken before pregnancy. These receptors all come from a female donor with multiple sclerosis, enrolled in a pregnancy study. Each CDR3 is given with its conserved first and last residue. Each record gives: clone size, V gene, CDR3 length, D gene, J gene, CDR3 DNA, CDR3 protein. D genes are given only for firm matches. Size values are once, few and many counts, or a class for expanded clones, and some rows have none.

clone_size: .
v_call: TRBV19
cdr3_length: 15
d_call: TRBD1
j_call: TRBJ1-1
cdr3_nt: TGTGCCAGTAGTATCCCCGGGACAGAGAACACTGAAGCTTTCTTT
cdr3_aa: CASSIPGTENTEAFF

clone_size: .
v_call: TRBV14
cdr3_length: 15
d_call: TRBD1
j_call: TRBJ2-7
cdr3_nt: TGTGCCAGCAGCCCCCCGGGACAGGGACGAAACGAGCAGTACTTC
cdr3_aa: CASSPPGQGRNEQYF

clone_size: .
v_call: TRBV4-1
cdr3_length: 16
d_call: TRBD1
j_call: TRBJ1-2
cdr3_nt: TGCGCCAGCAGCCAAGATCCACAGGGGGGAGGGAATGGCTACACCTTC
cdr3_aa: CASSQDPQGGGNGYTF

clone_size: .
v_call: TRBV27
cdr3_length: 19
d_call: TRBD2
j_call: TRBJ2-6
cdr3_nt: TGTGCCAGCAGTTTATATTGGTCGGGGGGGCAAACTGGGGCCAACGTCCTGACTTTC
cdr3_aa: CASSLYWSGGQTGANVLTF

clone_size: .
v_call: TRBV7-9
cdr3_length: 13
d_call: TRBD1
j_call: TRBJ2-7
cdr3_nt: TGTGCCAGCAGCCGACAGGGCGCCTACGAGCAGTACTTC
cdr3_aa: CASSRQGAYEQYF

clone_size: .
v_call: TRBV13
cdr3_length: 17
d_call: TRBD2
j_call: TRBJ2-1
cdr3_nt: TGTGCCAGCAGCTTATACGGGGGCGGGGGGGCGTACAATGAGCAGTTCTTC
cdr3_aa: CASSLYGGGGAYNEQFF

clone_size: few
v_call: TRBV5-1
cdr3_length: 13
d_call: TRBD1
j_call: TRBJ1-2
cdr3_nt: TGCGCCAGCAGCCTGGGACAGTCGGCTGGCTACACCTTC
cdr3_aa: CASSLGQSAGYTF

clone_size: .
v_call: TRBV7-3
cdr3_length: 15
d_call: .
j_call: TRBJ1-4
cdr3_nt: TGTGCCAGCAGCTTAGTGAGCCGAATCAATGAAAAACTGTTTTTT
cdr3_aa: CASSLVSRINEKLFF

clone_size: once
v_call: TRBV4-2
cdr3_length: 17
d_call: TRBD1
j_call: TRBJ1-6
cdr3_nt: TGTGCCAGCAGCCAAGATCGAACGGGACAGGGGAATTCACCCCTCCACTTT
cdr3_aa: CASSQDRTGQGNSPLHF

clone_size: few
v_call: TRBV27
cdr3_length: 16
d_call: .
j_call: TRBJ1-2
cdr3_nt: TGTGCCAGCAGTCCAACTATGACGACAGCTAACTATGGCTACACCTTC
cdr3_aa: CASSPTMTTANYGYTF

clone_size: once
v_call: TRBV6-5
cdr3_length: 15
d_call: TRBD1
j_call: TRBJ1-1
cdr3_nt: TGTGCCAGCAGTTACTTGACAGGGGCGGGCACTGAAGCTTTCTTT
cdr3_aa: CASSYLTGAGTEAFF

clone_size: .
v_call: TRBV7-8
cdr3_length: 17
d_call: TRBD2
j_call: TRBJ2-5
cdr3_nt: TGTGCCAGCAGCCCCGAATCCGGACTAGCGGGGAGTGAGACCCAGTACTTC
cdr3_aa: CASSPESGLAGSETQYF

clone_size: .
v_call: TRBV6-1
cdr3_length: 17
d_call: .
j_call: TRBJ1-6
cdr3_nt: TGTGCCAGCAGCGAAACAGGGATGGAGCGTTATAATTCACCCCTCCACTTT
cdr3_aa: CASSETGMERYNSPLHF

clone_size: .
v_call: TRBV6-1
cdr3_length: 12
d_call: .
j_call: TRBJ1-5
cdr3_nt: TGTGCCAGTTTAACAGGGTATCAGCCCCAGCATTTT
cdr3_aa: CASLTGYQPQHF

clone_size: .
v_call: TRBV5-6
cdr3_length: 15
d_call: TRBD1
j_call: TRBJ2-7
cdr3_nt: TGTGCCAGCAGCTTGGCGGGACAGGGGGGGTTCGAGCAGTACTTC
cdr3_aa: CASSLAGQGGFEQYF

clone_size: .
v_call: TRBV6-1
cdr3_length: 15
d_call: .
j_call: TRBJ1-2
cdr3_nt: TGTGCCAGCAGTGGGGGAAGGGGCCAATTCTATGGCTACACCTTC
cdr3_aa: CASSGGRGQFYGYTF

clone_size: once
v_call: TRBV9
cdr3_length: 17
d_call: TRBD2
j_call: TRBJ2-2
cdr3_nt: TGTGCCAGCAGCGTACTAGCGGGGGGCTCGAACACCGGGGAGCTGTTTTTT
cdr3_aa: CASSVLAGGSNTGELFF

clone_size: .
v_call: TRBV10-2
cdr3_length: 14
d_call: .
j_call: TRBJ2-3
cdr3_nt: TGCGCCAGCAGACCCTCCAGGGTAACAGATACGCAGTATTTT
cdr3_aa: CASRPSRVTDTQYF

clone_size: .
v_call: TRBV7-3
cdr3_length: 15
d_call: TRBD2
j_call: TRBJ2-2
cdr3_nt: TGTGCCAGCAGCCCTCGACTAGCGGAAACCGGGGAGCTGTTTTTT
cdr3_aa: CASSPRLAETGELFF

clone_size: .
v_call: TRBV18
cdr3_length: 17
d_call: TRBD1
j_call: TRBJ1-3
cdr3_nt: TGTGCCAGCTCACCGTTCGGGACAGGGCACTCTGGAAACACCATATATTTT
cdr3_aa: CASSPFGTGHSGNTIYF

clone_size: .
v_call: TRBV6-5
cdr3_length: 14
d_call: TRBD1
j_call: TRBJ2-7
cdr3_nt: TGTGCCAGCAGTTACTTGGGACAGACCTACGAGCAGTACTTC
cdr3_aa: CASSYLGQTYEQYF

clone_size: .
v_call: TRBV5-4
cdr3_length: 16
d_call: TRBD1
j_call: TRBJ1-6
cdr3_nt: TGTGCCAGCAGCCCCCACGGGACAGGGAGGAATTCACCCCTCCACTTT
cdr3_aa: CASSPHGTGRNSPLHF

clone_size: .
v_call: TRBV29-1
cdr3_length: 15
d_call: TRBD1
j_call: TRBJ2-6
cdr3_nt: TGCAGCGTTTCGACAGGGATAACTGGGGCCAACGTCCTGACTTTC
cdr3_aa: CSVSTGITGANVLTF

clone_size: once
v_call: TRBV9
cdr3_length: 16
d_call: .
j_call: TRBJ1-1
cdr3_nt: TGTGCCAGCAGCGGACTACCTCAGGACAGTCCCACTGAAGCTTTCTTT
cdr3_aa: CASSGLPQDSPTEAFF

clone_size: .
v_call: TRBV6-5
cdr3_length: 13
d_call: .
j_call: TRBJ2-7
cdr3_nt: TGTGCCAGCAGTAGCGGAGAGTACTACGAGCAGTACTTC
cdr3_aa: CASSSGEYYEQYF

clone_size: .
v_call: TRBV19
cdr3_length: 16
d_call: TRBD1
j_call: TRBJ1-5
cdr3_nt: TGTGCCAGTAGTATAATTGGAGGGGACAGAAATCAGCCCCAGCATTTT
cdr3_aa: CASSIIGGDRNQPQHF

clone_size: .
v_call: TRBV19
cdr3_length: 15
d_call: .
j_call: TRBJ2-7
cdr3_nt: TGTGCCAGTAGTGCCGCGTTGGGGCTTAGCTACGAGCAGTACTTC
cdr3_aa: CASSAALGLSYEQYF

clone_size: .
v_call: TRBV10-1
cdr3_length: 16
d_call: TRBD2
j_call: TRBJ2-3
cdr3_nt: TGCGCCAGCAGTGTTGAGCGGGGGGGACTGAGGGATACGCAGTATTTT
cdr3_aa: CASSVERGGLRDTQYF

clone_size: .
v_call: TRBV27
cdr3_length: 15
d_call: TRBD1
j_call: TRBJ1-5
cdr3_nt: TGTGCCAGCAGTTTTCGACAGGGGAAAGGTCAGCCCCAGCATTTT
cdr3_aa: CASSFRQGKGQPQHF

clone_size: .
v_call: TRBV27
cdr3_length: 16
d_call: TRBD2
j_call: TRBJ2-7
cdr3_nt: TGTGCCAGCAGTTTATCAGTAGCGGGGGGAACCTACGAGCAGTACTTC
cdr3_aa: CASSLSVAGGTYEQYF

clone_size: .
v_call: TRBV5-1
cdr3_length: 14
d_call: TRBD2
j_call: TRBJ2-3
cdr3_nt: TGCGCCAGCGGACTAGCGGGGGGGCAAGATACGCAGTATTTT
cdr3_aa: CASGLAGGQDTQYF

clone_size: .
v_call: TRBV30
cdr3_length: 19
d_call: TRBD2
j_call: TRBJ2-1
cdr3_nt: TGTGCCTGGAGCGCCACTAGCGGGGGGGCCATCGGTATATACAATGAGCAGTTCTTC
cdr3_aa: CAWSATSGGAIGIYNEQFF

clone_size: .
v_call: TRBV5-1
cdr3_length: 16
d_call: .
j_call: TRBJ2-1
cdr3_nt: TGCGCCAGCAACCCATTTATTGACAGGTTCGGGAATGAGCAGTTCTTC
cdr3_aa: CASNPFIDRFGNEQFF

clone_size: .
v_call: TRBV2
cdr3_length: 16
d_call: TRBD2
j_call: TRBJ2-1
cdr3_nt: TGTGCCAGCAGTGCTTCGGGACTAGCGGGGGTGGATGAGCAGTTCTTC
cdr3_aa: CASSASGLAGVDEQFF

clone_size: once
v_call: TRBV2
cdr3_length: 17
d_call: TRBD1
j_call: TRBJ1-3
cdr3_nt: TGTGCCAGCAGTCATAACAGGGGTCCCAGGTCTGGAAACACCATATATTTT
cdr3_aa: CASSHNRGPRSGNTIYF

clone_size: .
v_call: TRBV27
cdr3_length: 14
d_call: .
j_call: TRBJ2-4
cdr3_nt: TGTGCCAGCAGTTTGGGCTTAGCCAAAAACATTCAGTACTTC
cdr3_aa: CASSLGLAKNIQYF

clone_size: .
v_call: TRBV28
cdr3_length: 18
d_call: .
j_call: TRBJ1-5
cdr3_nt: TGTGCCAGCAGCCCGACAGGAATTACTCTTAATAGCAATCAGCCCCAGCATTTT
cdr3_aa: CASSPTGITLNSNQPQHF

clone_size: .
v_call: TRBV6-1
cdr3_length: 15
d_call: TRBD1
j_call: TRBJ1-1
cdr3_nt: TGTGCCAGCAGTGCCAAGACAGGGGCTAACACTGAAGCTTTCTTT
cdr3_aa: CASSAKTGANTEAFF

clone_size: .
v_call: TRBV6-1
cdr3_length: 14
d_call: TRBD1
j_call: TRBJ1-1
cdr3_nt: TGTGCCAGCAGTGAGGGGACAGGGGGCACTGAAGCTTTCTTT
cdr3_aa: CASSEGTGGTEAFF

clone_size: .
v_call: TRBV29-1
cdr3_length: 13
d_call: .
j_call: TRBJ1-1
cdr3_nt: TGCAGCGGGGAACAGGGCCCTAACACTGAAGCTTTCTTT
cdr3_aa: CSGEQGPNTEAFF

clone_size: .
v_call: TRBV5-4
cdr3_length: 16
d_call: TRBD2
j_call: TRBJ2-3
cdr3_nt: TGTGCCAGCAGCTTCTACCTAGCGGCCAGCACAGATACGCAGTATTTT
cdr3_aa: CASSFYLAASTDTQYF

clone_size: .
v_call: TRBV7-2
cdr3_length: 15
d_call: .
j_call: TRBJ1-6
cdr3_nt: TGTGCCAGCAGCGAGTCCGTATTGGGCAATTCACCCCTCCACTTT
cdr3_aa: CASSESVLGNSPLHF

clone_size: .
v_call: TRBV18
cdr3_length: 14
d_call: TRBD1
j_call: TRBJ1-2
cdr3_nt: TGTGCCAGCTCACCTACGGGACAGTTGAATGGCTACACCTTC
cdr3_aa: CASSPTGQLNGYTF

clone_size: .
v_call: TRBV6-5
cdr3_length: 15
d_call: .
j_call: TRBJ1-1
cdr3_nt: TGTGCCAGCAGTTACTCCCCCGCTATGAACACTGAAGCTTTCTTT
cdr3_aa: CASSYSPAMNTEAFF

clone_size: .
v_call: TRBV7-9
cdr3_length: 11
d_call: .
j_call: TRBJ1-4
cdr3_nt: TGTGCCAGCGCTTGGAGTGAAAAACTGTTTTTT
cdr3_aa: CASAWSEKLFF

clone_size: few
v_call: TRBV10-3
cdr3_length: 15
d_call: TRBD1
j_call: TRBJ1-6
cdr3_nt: TGTGCCATCAGCGGAGACAGGGGGAAGAATTCACCCCTCCACTTT
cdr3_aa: CAISGDRGKNSPLHF